Below are 15 T cell receptor beta chains sequenced from a single sample in a study of shared clonotypes between healthy human individuals. Repertoires were generated with immunoSEQ multiplex PCR, while TCRdb's copy carries only in-frame clones and drops some. The data hold roughly 1.4 million clones, with 98% observed a single time. Sequencing was performed on naive CD4+ T cells sorted from blood. The subset was: CD45RA+ positively selected. These receptors all stem from a man aged 30-40 years in good health.

The rearrangement links TRBV5-8 to TRBJ2-3; TRBD2 might be the D (6 bases). Germline CDR1 SGHTS, CDR2 YDEGEE. V shed 0 bases and J shed 2 bases, with 16 bases lying between them. The CDR3 sequence is 17 residues long. The DNA of the CDR3 is TGTGCCAGCAGCTTGGCCGGGACTTCGTCATTCACAGATACGCAGTATTTT. It encodes CASSLAGTSSFTDTQYF.

V is TRBV7-9 and J is TRBJ2-1, with 10 bases lining up with TRBD1. After removal of 6 bases from V and 4 bases from J, the junction contained 3 bases not matched to a gene. Germline CDR1 reads SEHNR; CDR2 reads FQNEAQ (reference sequence). The CDR3 is made up of 14 amino acids. The CDR3 bases are TGTGCCAGCAGTAGACAGGGGGCTTACAATGAGCAGTTCTTC. The encoded protein is CASSRQGAYNEQFF.

This chain joins TRBV28 and TRBJ1-2; 9 bases are shared with TRBD1. The CDR3 covers 12 residues. The germline CDR1 and CDR2 sequences are MDHEN and SYDVKM. Trimming at V came to 10 bases and at J to 5 bases, leaving 5 bases not matched to a gene. The CDR3 DNA sequence: TGTGCCACCCGGACAGGGGCATATGGCTACACCTTC. Protein product: CATRTGAYGYTF.

This sequence joins TRBV15 and TRBJ2-1, with TRBD2 matching 9 bases. The V gene's germline CDR1 is LNHNV and CDR2 YYDKDF (reference sequence). CDR3 length: 17 amino acids. The V gene end was trimmed by 0 bases and the J gene end by 8 bases; junction bases not matched to a gene: 11. In DNA, the CDR3 is TGTGCCACCAGCAGAGACCGCGAGGCTAGCGGGGTAGATGAGCAGTTCTTC. This encodes CATSRDREASGVDEQFF.

This sequence joins TRBV27 and TRBJ2-5; no clear D. The CDR3 length is 13 residues. With 0 bases removed from V and 5 bases from J, the gap between germline ends came to 7 bases. Germline values: CDR1 MNHEY, CDR2 SMNVEV (reference sequence). Here the CDR3 reads CASSLSLRETQYF. CDR3 in DNA: TGTGCCAGCAGTTTATCGCTAAGGGAGACCCAGTACTTC.

This chain joins TRBV7-6 and TRBJ2-5; the D gene is possibly TRBD1 (5 bases). Germline CDR1 reads SGHVS; CDR2 reads FNYEAQ. The CDR3 runs 13 residues. The germline V and J ends were trimmed by 4 bases and 2 bases, with 8 bases remaining between them. Here the CDR3 reads CASSYRIQETQYF. The CDR3 coding sequence is TGTGCCAGCAGCTACAGGATTCAAGAGACCCAGTACTTC.

The rearrangement uses TRBV18 and TRBJ1-4; D ambiguous. The germline V gene has CDR1 KGHSH and CDR2 LQKENI. V was clipped by 3 bases and J by 4 bases, with 12 bases between them. The CDR3 is 15 amino acids. CDR3 loop: CASSPLMAGNEKLFF. The DNA of the CDR3 is TGTGCCAGCTCACCCTTGATGGCGGGTAATGAAAAACTGTTTTTT.

The chain recombines TRBV4-3 with TRBJ2-2, with TRBD1 identical over 7 bases. V lost 4 bases to trimming and J lost 4 bases; unmatched junction nucleotides: 3. The CDR3 loop spans 14 amino acids. Germline CDR1 LGHNA, CDR2 YSLEER. This chain's CDR3 is CASSRDRPTGELFF. CDR3 DNA sequence: TGCGCCAGCAGCCGGGACAGACCCACCGGGGAGCTGTTTTTT.

A single count supports this clone. The gene calls are TRBV7-8 and TRBJ2-1; TRBD2 matches at 7 bases. In germline, CDR1 is SGHVS, CDR2 FQNEAQ. The CDR3 sequence is 15 residues long. J lost 7 bases, V lost 1 base, and 7 bases had no gene match. CDR3 DNA: TGTGCCAGCAGCTTAGAGGGAGGGCCCTCGAATGAGCAGTTCTTC. Protein: CASSLEGGPSNEQFF.

This clone has just one count. This rearrangement joins TRBV7-9 to TRBJ2-7; D is unresolved. The CDR3 extends over 16 amino acids. Trimming removed 5 bases from V and 4 bases from J, with 21 bases in between. CDR1 SEHNR and CDR2 FQNEAQ come from the germline V gene (reference sequence). CDR3 sequence: CASSPRLTTPSYEQYF. In nucleotides, the CDR3 is TGTGCCAGCAGCCCAAGATTGACAACGCCTTCATACGAGCAGTACTTC.

The gene calls are TRBV19 and TRBJ2-7; TRBD2 might be the D (6 bases). The length of the CDR3 is 13 residues. V was shortened by 6 bases and J by 6 bases, with 15 bases between the two germline ends. Germline CDR1 and CDR2: LNHDA and SQIVND (reference sequence). The CDR3 DNA reads as TGTGCCAGTAGATCCCTTCAGGAGGGCGAGCAGTACTTC. Amino acids: CASRSLQEGEQYF.

This clone showed up just once. The chain employs TRBV28 and TRBJ1-4; D gene unclear. V lost 3 bases to trimming and J lost 0 bases, with 8 bases between them. Germline V gene lookup returns CDR1 MDHEN and CDR2 SYDVKM. The CDR3 consists of 15 residues. CDR3 in amino acids: CASSLGRTTNEKLFF. DNA of the CDR3: TGTGCCAGCAGTTTGGGCCGAACAACTAATGAAAAACTGTTTTTT.

The chain employs TRBV7-9 and TRBJ1-4; 8 nucleotides line up with TRBD1. V lost 6 bases, J lost 1 base, and 7 bases stayed unmatched. The CDR3 loop spans 16 amino acids. The germline V gene encodes CDR1 SEHNR and CDR2 FQNEAQ (reference sequence). The CDR3 loop is CASRLQGGGTNEKLFF. The CDR3 DNA is TGTGCCAGCAGATTACAGGGGGGAGGAACTAATGAAAAACTGTTTTTT.

The genes are TRBV27 and TRBJ2-4, with a tentative D call TRBD2 (6 bases). In germline, CDR1 is MNHEY, CDR2 SMNVEV (reference sequence). Trimming cost V 6 bases and J 0 bases, with 15 bases left between them. The CDR3 is 16 amino acids. CDR3 in amino acids: CASSSRGGLAKNIQYF. The CDR3 DNA reads TGTGCCAGCAGCTCCCGGGGAGGTCTAGCCAAAAACATTCAGTACTTC.

The V and J genes are TRBV27 and TRBJ1-5; tentatively, D is TRBD1 (5 bases). The V end lost 4 bases, the J end lost 6 bases, and 13 bases lay between the germline ends. The germline CDR1 and CDR2 sequences are MNHEY and SMNVEV (reference sequence). This CDR3 spans 14 amino acids. The CDR3, as DNA: TGTGCCAGCAGTTGGGCAGGGTCTAGTCAGCCCCAGCATTTT. It translates to CASSWAGSSQPQHF.